The entry below gives a single T cell receptor beta chain sequence along with its context. Antigen specificity is unknown. Reverse transcription of roughly 0.5 to 1 ug RNA was performed with random hexamers. Multiplex PCR with immunoSEQ amplified the TCR beta CDR3 across 54 Vbeta and 13 Jbeta. In TCRdb, the immunoSEQ multiplex PCR reads were re-called with MiXCR into one record per CDR3 protein. The profile covers roughly 110,000 distinct CDR3 sequences, with around 94% appearing a single time and approximately 0.41% taken by the ten largest. The CDR3 sequence is 15 residues long. Germline V lookup: CDR1 MGHRA, CDR2 YSYEKL. V was cut by 1 base and J by 6 bases, with 13 bases left in between. This specimen comes from a study of CD8 T cells in Susac syndrome. Study conclusions and caveats: Clonal CD8+ expansion in Susac was highest in TEMRA cells and active patients. In total CD8+ repertoires, some 15 Susac-specific public clones were found, and CD8+ TEMRA repertoires had 5 or 6.

The sequenced target, TCR beta, came from blood CD8+ and CD4+ T cells. Sequenced input: CD8+ T cells from PBMCs. The gene calls are TRBV4-1 and TRBJ2-1; perhaps D is TRBD1 or TRBD2 (5 bases each). The sequence was collected from a human donor with Susac syndrome. The DNA of the CDR3 is TGCGCCAGCAGCCAAGTCGTCGGGGCCCTCAATGAGCAGTTCTTC. It translates to CASSQVVGALNEQFF.